This TCR beta chain was captured by sequencing in a study of shared clonotypes between healthy human individuals. This clone was recorded only once. Trimming removed 2 bases at V and 6 bases at J, with 7 bases between. This CDR3 spans 12 amino acids. Germline V lookup: CDR1 MNHNY, CDR2 SVGAGI (reference sequence). The assay was run at deep level. Ten immunoSEQ deep assay plates held the unsorted PBMC DNA. Some clones are missing from TCRdb's copy, which holds only in-frame ones; the method was immunoSEQ multiplex PCR. The sample shows some 490,000 clones, almost 80% of them seen only once. Sequenced input: PBMCs. This sequence was found in a woman in her thirties or forties in good health. Some clones in this sample may be carry-over from other donors' samples. This chain connects TRBV6-6 to TRBJ2-5, with D possibly called TRBD1 or TRBD2 (5 bases each). DNA of the CDR3: TGTGCCAGCAGTTACGAGGGGAAGACCCAGTACTTC. It translates to CASSYEGKTQYF.